The T cell receptor (beta chain) under discussion was sequenced for a study of shared clonotypes between healthy human individuals. On the study more broadly: Three CD4 naive, three CD4 memory, two CD8 naive and one CD8 memory plate were used per donor.

Study outcomes and limitations: Non-shared clonotypes displayed generation probabilities falling below those of clonotypes present in all four donors.

CDR3 length equals 14 residues. V was clipped by 0 bases and J by 7 bases, with 11 bases between them. The germline gives CDR1 SGDLS, CDR2 YYNGEE. As concerns this clone: Its antigen is not known.

Adult donors, all healthy and HIV-negative, had no recent acute infections or vaccinations. It was into CD45RA+ naive and CD45RA-negative memory subsets that the CD4+ cells were split. Generated by immunoSEQ multiplex PCR, the TCRdb table keeps only in-frame clones and is missing some. This table holds over a million clones, 95% to 97% found once. This receptor was identified in a man under 40 in good health. The sample taken for sequencing was naive CD4+ T cells sorted from blood. Subset of the sample: CD45RA+ positively selected. The genes are TRBV9 and TRBJ1-5; perhaps TRBD1 as D (6 bases). DNA of the CDR3: TGTGCCAGCAGCGTAGCGGGGGCCGGGCAGCCCCAGCATTTT. This gives the protein CASSVAGAGQPQHF.